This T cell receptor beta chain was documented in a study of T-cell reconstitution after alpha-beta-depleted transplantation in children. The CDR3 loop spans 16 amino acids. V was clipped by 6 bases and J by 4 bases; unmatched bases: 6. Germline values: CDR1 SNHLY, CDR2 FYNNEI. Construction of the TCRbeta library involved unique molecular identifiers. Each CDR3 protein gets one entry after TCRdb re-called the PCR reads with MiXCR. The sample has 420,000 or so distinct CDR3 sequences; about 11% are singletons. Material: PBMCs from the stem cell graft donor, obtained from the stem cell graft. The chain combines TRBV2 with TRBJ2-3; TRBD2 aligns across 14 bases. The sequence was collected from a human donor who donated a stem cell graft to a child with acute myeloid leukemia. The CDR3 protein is CASRTGLAGVADTQYF. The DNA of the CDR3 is TGTGCCAGCAGGACGGGACTAGCGGGGGTGGCAGATACGCAGTATTTT.